Below, one TCR beta chain is given with its context. Its target is unknown. These data come from a study of post-analysis software for immune sequencing data. Study-level background: Disease trajectories encompassed relapsing-remitting, secondary progressive and progressive-relapsing multiple sclerosis. Findings and limits, study-wide: Multiple sclerosis patients showed significantly lower normalized Chao1 diversity than controls did. Roughly five TRBV segments appeared more often in patients than in controls, and TRBV5-6, TRBV5-1 and TRBV20-1 were among these. Those samples that were prepared in the same batch co-clustered strongly by F measure.

Prepared TCR beta cDNA libraries contained unique molecular identifiers. T cells numbering 1 to 10 million yielded cDNA molecules that totaled about 500,000. TCRdb processed the PCR reads anew with MiXCR; each CDR3 protein has one entry. The sample includes fewer than 850,000 distinct CDR3 sequences, approximately 44% of them seen just once. V was shortened by 6 bases and J by 7 bases, with 12 bases between the two germline ends. The CDR3 is 12 residues long. Germline V gene data show CDR1 as SEHNR and CDR2 as FQNEAQ (reference sequence). This clonotype was sampled from a girl between 10 and 17 years old with multiple sclerosis. Sequenced material: blood. This chain joins TRBV7-9 and TRBJ1-2; weak D call: TRBD1 (5 bases). The CDR3 sequence: CASSQGASGYTF. CDR3 sequence (DNA): TGTGCCAGCAGTCAAGGGGCTAGTGGCTACACCTTC.